This TCR beta chain was identified in a study of tissue T cells after allogeneic stem cell transplantation. Study-wide findings and caveats: Anatomically similar tissues had similar TCR repertoires within each patient.

Some clones are missing from TCRdb's copy, which holds only in-frame ones; the method was immunoSEQ multiplex PCR. The sample carries fewer than 7,500 clones, 50% recorded once. This CDR3 spans 14 amino acids. CDR1 is SNHLY, CDR2 FYNGKV, per germline (reference sequence). The V segment lost 4 bases and the J segment 3 bases; nucleotides outside the gene matches: 2. Concerning this clone itself: Antigen specificity is unknown. Any gene name here is a mouse gene name. The read comes to an end 1 residue before the CDR3 does, leaving the germline J gene to fill in the end.

The time point: mouse harvest day 7 after allogeneic transplant. The graft held 10^6 splenic CD5+ T cells and 10^7 T-cell-depleted bone marrow cells. This mouse GVHD model was MHC-mismatched B6 to BALB/c, profiled day 7 or 14. The sequence was collected from a female BALB/c mouse given C57BL/6 T cells with graft-versus-host disease after an allogeneic hematopoietic cell transplant. The chain links TRBV3 to TRBJ2-3, with 9 bases identical to TRBD1. Sequencing was carried out using gut tissue. CDR3 loop: CASSYRGRAETLYF. Partial CDR3 DNA: TGTGCCAGCAGCTACAGGGGGCGGGCAGAAACGCTGTAT.